This entry is about one T cell receptor (beta chain). The antigen remains unidentified. The CDR3 contains 14 residues. V dropped 3 bases and J dropped 8 bases, with 13 bases sitting between them. Germline values: CDR1 LNHNV, CDR2 YYDKDF (reference sequence). These data are taken from a study of T cell responses to AZD1222 COVID-19 vaccine. Generated by immunoSEQ multiplex PCR, the TCRdb table keeps only in-frame clones and is missing some. Of 100,000 to 150,000 clones listed, less than 95% are singletons. General study findings and limits: With dominance at 160-218 and 743-854, vaccine-associated CD4 TCRs spanned spike. Reports indicate that nearly half of spike-specific TCRs are directed at unmutated variant regions. Clonal diversity was possibly underestimated, and the donors were mostly white British, with more females.

Here the sequenced sample was peripheral blood, taken on day 0 of AZD1222 vaccination. This receptor was identified in an adult in good health. V is TRBV15 and J is TRBJ1-4, with a tentative D call TRBD1 (5 bases). The CDR3 bases are TGTGCCACCAGCAGCCCGACTCAGGGCGAAAAACTGTTTTTT. Protein: CATSSPTQGEKLFF.